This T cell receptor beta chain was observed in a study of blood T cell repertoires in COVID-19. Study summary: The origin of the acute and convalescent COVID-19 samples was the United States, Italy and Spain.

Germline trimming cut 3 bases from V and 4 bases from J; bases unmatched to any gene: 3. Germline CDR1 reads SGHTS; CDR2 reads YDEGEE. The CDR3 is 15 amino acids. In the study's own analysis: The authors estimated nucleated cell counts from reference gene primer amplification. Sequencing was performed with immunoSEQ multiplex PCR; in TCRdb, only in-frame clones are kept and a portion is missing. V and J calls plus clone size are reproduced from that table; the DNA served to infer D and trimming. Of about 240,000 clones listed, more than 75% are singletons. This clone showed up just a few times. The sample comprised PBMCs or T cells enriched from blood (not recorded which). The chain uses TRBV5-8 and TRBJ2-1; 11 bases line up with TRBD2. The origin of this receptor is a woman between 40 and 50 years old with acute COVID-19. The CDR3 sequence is CASSSGTSGYNEQFF. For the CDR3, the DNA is TGTGCCAGCAGCTCGGGGACTAGCGGTTACAATGAGCAGTTCTTC. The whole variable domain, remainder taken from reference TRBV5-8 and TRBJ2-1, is EAGVTQSPTHLIKTRGQQATLRCSPISGHTSVYWYQQALGLGLQFLLWYDEGEERNRGNFPPRFSGRQFPNYSSELNVNALELEDSALYLCASSSGTSGYNEQFFGPGTRLTVL.